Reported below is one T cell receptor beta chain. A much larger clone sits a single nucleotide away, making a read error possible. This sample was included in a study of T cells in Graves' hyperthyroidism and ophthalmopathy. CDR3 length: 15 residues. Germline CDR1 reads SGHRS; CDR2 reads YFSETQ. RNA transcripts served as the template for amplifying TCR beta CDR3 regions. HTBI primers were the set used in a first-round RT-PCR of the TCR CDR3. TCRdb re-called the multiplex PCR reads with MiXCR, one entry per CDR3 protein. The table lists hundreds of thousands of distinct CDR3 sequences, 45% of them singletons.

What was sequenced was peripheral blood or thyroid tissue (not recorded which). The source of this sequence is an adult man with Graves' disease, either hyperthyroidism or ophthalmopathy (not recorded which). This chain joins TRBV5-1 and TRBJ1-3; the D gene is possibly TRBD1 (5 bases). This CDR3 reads CASSLGRDSGNTLYF. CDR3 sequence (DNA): TGCGCCAGCAGCTTGGGACGGGACTCTGGAAACACCTTATATTTT.